The 7 T cell receptor beta chains given below trace back to one sample, sequenced in a study of cytomegalovirus exposure and HLA in healthy donors. Both 60 Vbeta primers and 13 Jbeta primers went into the PCR. Repertoires were generated with immunoSEQ multiplex PCR, while TCRdb's copy carries only in-frame clones and drops some. Across 45,000 to 55,000 clones, the top ten clones capture roughly a quarter of the sample. Sequenced input: PBMCs. These receptor sequences come from a man aged 35-49 years in good health and CMV-seropositive.

The chain has TRBV6-5 and TRBJ2-2; a possible D gene is TRBD2 (6 bases). Germline values: CDR1 MNHEY, CDR2 SVGAGI. Trimming pared 0 bases from V and 7 bases from J, leaving 12 bases between. There are 15 residues in the CDR3. DNA for the CDR3: TGTGCCAGCAGTTACTCCGCTAGCGCTGGCGGGGAGCTGTTTTTT. This codes for CASSYSASAGGELFF.

The rearrangement links TRBV10-3 to TRBJ1-1; 7 nucleotides line up with TRBD1. CDR1 is ENHRY and CDR2 is SYGVKD in the germline V gene. Trimming removed 6 bases from V and 0 bases from J; junction bases left unmatched: 4. This CDR3 contains 14 residues. Written as DNA, the CDR3 is TGTGCCATCAGGGGGGACAGAGTGAACACTGAAGCTTTCTTT. This codes for CAIRGDRVNTEAFF.

This sequence joins TRBV30 and TRBJ2-1, with 7 bases that match TRBD2. CDR3 length: 13 residues. V lost 6 bases, J lost 9 bases, and 11 bases stayed unmatched. Per germline, CDR1 GTSNPN and CDR2 SVGIG (reference sequence). CDR3 nucleotide sequence: TGTGCCTGCCCGGGGCCGGGAGGTAGTGAGCAGTTCTTC. It translates to CACPGPGGSEQFF.

The chain carries TRBV7-9 and TRBJ1-1; 8 bases fit TRBD1. The CDR3 length is 16 residues. Germline lookup yields CDR1 SEHNR and CDR2 FQNEAQ (reference sequence). V gave up 4 bases and J gave up 1 base; unmatched junction bases: 8. The CDR3 sequence is CASSYYRGAGNTEAFF. The DNA for the CDR3 is TGTGCCAGCAGCTACTACAGGGGGGCAGGGAACACTGAAGCTTTCTTT.

This rearrangement joins TRBV7-9 to TRBJ2-2; 8 bases fit TRBD2. Per the germline V gene, CDR1 is SEHNR and CDR2 is FQNEAQ (reference sequence). The CDR3 is 16 amino acids. The junction had 6 bases not matched to a gene; V was cut back by 4 bases and J by 2 bases. In DNA, the CDR3 is TGTGCCAGCAGCTCCGGGGGGGATCCCAACACCGGGGAGCTGTTTTTT. Protein: CASSSGGDPNTGELFF.

The chain combines TRBV9 with TRBJ2-3; D is possibly TRBD1 (6 bases). V dropped 2 bases and J dropped 6 bases, with 16 bases sitting between them. The germline CDR1 and CDR2 sequences are SGDLS and YYNGEE. There are 15 residues in the CDR3. This chain's CDR3 is CASSVGDTFRDTQYF. The CDR3 DNA sequence: TGTGCCAGCAGCGTCGGGGACACCTTCCGGGATACGCAGTATTTT.

The V and J genes are TRBV27 and TRBJ2-3; TRBD1 matches 7 bases. V dropped 4 bases and J dropped 1; count of bases not matched to a gene: 8. There are 16 residues in the CDR3. In germline, CDR1 is MNHEY, CDR2 SMNVEV (reference sequence). This CDR3 reads CASSSRQGWGTDTQYF. CDR3 DNA: TGTGCCAGCAGTTCACGACAGGGTTGGGGCACAGATACGCAGTATTTT.